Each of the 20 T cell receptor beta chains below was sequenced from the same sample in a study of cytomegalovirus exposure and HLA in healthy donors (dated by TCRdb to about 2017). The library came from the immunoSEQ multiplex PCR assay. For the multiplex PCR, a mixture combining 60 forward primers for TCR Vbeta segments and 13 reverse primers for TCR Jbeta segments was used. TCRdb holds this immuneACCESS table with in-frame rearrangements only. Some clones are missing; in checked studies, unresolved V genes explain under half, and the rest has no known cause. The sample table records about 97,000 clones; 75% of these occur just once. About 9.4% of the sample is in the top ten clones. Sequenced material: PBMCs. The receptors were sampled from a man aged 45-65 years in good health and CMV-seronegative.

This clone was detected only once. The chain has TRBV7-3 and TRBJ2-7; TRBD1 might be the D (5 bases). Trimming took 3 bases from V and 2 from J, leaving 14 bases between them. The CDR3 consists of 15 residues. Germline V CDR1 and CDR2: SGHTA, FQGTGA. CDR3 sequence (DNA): TGTGCCAGCAGCTTGAATACAGGCGCGACCTACGAGCAGTACTTC. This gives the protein CASSLNTGATYEQYF. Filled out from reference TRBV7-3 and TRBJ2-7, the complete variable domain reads GAGVSQTPSNKVTEKGKYVELRCDPISGHTALYWYRQSLGQGPEFLIYFQGTGAADDSGLPNDRFFAVRPEGSVSTLKIQRTERGDSAVYLCASSLNTGATYEQYFGPGTRLTVT.

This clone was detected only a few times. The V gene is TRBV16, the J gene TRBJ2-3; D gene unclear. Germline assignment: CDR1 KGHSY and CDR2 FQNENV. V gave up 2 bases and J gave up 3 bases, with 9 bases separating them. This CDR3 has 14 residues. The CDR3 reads CASSQSLGTDTQYF. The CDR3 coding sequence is TGTGCCAGCAGCCAAAGTCTAGGAACAGATACGCAGTATTTT. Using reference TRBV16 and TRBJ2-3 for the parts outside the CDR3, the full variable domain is GEEVAQTPKHLVRGEGQKAKLYCAPIKGHSYVFWYQQVLKNEFKFLISFQNENVFDETGMPKERFSAKCLPNSPCSLEIQATKLEDSAVYFCASSQSLGTDTQYFGPGTRLTVL.

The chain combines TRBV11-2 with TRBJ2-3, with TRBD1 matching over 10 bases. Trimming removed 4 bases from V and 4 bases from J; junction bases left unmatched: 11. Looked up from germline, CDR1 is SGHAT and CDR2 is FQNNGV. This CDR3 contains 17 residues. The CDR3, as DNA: TGTGCCAGCAGCTCCCGGTTAGGGACAGGGGCCCCAGATACGCAGTATTTT. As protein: CASSSRLGTGAPDTQYF.

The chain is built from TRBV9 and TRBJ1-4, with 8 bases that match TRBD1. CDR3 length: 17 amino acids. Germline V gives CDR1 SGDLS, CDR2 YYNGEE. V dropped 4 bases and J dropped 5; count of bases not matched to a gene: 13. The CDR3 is CASSYLGTGPSNEKLFF. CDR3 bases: TGTGCCAGCAGCTACCTGGGGACAGGACCTTCGAATGAAAAACTGTTTTTT.

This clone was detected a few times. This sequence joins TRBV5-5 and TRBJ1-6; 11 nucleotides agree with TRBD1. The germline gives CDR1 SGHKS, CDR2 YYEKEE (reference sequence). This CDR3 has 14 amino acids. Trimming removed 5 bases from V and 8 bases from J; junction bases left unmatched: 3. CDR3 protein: CASRRGQGDSPLHF. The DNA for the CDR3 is TGTGCCAGCAGACGGGGACAGGGGGATTCACCCCTCCACTTT.

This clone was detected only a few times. The CDR3 spells CASSMGDPGGSPLHF. The CDR3, as DNA: TGTGCCAGTAGTATGGGGGACCCAGGGGGTTCACCCCTCCACTTT. The chain employs TRBV19 and TRBJ1-6, with 7 bases matching TRBD1. V lost 3 bases to trimming and J lost 9 bases; unmatched junction nucleotides: 8. The germline CDR1 and CDR2 sequences are LNHDA and SQIVND (reference sequence). The CDR3 is 15 residues long.

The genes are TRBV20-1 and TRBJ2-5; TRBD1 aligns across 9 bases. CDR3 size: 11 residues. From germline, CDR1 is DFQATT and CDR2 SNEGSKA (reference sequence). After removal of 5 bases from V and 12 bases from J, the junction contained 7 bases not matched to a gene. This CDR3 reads CSASKQGAKYF. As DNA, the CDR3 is TGCAGTGCTTCTAAACAGGGGGCGAAGTACTTC.

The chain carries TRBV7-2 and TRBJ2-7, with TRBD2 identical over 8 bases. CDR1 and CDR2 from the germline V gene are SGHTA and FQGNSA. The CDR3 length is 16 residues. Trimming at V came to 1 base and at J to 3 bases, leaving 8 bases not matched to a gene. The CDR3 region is CASSLVGSGSGYEQYF. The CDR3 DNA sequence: TGTGCCAGCAGCTTAGTCGGAAGCGGGAGTGGCTACGAGCAGTACTTC.

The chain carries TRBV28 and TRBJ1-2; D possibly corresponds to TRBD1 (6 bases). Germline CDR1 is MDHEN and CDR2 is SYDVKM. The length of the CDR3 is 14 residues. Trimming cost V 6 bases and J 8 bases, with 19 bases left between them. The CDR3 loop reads CASRVAGDERGYTF. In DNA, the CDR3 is TGTGCCAGCAGGGTGGCAGGGGACGAGAGGGGCTACACCTTC.

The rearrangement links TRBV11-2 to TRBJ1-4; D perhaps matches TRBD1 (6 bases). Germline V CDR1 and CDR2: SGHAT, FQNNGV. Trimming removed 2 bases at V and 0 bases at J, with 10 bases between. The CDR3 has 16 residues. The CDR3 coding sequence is TGTGCCAGCAGCTTACTTCGGACAGCAACTAATGAAAAACTGTTTTTT. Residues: CASSLLRTATNEKLFF.

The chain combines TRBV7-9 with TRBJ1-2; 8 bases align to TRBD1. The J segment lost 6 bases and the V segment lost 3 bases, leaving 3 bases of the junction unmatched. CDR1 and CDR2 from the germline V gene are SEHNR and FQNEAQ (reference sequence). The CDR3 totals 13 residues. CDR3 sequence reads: CASSFHRGNGYTF. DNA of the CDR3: TGTGCCAGCAGCTTTCACAGGGGGAATGGCTACACCTTC.

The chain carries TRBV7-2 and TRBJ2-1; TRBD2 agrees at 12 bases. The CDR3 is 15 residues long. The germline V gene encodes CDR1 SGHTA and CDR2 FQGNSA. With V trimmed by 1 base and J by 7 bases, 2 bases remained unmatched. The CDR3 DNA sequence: TGTGCCAGCAGCTTAGAAGGACTAGCGGGGAATGAGCAGTTCTTC. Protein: CASSLEGLAGNEQFF.

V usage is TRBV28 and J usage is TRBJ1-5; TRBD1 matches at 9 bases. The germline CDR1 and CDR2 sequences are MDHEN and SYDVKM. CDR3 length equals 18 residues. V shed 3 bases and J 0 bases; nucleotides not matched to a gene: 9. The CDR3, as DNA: TGTGCCAGCAGTTTGGACAGGGGTTGGAGTTATAGCAATCAGCCCCAGCATTTT. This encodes CASSLDRGWSYSNQPQHF.

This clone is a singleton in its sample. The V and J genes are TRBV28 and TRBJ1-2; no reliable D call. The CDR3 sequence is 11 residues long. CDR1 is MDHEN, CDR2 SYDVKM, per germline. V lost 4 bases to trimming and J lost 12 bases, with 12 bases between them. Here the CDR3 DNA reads TGTGCCAGCAGTTCCCGACGGGAGAACACCTTC. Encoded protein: CASSSRRENTF.

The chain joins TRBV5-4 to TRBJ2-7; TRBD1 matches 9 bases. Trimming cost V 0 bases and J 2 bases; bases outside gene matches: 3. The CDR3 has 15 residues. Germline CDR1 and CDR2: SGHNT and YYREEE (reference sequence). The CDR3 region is CASSLVGDRAYEQYF. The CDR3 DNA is TGTGCCAGCAGCTTGGTTGGGGACAGGGCCTACGAGCAGTACTTC.

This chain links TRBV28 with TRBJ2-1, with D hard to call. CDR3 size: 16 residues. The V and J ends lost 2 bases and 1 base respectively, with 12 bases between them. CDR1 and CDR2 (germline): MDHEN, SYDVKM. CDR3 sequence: CASSLRPTRSYNEQFF. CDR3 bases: TGTGCCAGCAGTTTACGACCGACGAGGTCCTACAATGAGCAGTTCTTC. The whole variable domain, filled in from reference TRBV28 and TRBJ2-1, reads DVKVTQSSRYLVKRTGEKVFLECVQDMDHENMFWYRQDPGLGLRLIYFSYDVKMKEKGDIPEGYSVSREKKERFSLILESASTNQTSMYLCASSLRPTRSYNEQFFGPGTRLTVL.

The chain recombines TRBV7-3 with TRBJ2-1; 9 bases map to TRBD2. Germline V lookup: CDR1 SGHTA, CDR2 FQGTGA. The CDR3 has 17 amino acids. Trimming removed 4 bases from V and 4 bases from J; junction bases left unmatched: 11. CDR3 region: CASSSPIVAGAYNEQFF. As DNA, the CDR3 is TGTGCCAGCAGCTCCCCTATTGTAGCGGGGGCGTACAATGAGCAGTTCTTC.

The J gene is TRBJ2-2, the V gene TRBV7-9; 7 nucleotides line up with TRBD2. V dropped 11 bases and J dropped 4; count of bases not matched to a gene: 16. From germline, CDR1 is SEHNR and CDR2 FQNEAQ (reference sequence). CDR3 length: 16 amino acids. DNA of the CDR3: TGTGCCCACGGCGTGGGAGGGTCGCGTAGCACCGGGGAGCTGTTTTTT. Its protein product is CAHGVGGSRSTGELFF.

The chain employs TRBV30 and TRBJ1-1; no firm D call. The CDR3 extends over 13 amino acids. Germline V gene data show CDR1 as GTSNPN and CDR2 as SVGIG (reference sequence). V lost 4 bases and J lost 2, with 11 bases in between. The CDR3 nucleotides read TGTGCCTGGACACCGCAGGTAAACACTGAAGCTTTCTTT. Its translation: CAWTPQVNTEAFF.

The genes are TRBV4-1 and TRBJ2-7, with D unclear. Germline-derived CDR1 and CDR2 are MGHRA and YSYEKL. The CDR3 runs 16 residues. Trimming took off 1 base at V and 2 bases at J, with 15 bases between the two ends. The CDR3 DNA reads TGCGCCAGCAGCCAAGCCCCCTGGCCCGGAGCCTACGAGCAGTACTTC. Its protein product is CASSQAPWPGAYEQYF.